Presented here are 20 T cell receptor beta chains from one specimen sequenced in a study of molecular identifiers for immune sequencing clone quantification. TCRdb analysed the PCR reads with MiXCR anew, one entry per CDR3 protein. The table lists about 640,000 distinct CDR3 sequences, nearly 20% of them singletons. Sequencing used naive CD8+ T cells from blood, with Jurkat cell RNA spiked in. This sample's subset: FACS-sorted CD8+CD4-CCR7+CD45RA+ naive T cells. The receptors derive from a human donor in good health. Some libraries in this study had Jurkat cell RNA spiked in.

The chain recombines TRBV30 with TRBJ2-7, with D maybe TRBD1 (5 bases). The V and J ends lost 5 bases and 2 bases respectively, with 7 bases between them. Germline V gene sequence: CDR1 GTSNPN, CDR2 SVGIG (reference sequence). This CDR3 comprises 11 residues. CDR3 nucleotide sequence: TGTGCCTGGGGACACCCCTACGAGCAGTACTTC. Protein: CAWGHPYEQYF.

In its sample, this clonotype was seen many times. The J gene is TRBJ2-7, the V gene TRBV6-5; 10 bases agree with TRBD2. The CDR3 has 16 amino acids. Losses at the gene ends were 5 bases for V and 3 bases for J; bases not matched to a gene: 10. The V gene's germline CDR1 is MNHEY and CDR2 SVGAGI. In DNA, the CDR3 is TGTGCCAGCAGTCCATACTCGGCTAGCGGGAGCTACGAGCAGTACTTC. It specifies CASSPYSASGSYEQYF.

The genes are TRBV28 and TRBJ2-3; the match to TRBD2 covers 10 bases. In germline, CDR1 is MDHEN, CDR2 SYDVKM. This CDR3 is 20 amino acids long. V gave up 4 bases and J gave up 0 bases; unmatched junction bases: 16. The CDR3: CASSYQRRTSGTPSTDTQYF. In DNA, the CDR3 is TGTGCCAGCAGTTACCAACGACGGACTAGCGGAACCCCTAGCACAGATACGCAGTATTTT. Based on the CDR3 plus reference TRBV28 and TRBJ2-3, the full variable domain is DVKVTQSSRYLVKRTGEKVFLECVQDMDHENMFWYRQDPGLGLRLIYFSYDVKMKEKGDIPEGYSVSREKKERFSLILESASTNQTSMYLCASSYQRRTSGTPSTDTQYFGPGTRLTVL.

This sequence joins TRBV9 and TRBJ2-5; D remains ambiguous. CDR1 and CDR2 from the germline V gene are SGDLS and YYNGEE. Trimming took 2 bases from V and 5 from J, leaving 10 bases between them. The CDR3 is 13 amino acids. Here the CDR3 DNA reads TGTGCCAGCAGCGTTGGGCGGTGGGAGACCCAGTACTTC. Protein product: CASSVGRWETQYF.

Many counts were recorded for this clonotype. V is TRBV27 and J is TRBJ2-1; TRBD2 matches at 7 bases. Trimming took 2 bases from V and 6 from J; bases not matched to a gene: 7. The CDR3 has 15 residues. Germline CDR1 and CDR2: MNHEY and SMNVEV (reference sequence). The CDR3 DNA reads TGTGCCAGCAGTTTAGTGGGAGGGCCGGTCAATGAGCAGTTCTTC. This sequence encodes CASSLVGGPVNEQFF.

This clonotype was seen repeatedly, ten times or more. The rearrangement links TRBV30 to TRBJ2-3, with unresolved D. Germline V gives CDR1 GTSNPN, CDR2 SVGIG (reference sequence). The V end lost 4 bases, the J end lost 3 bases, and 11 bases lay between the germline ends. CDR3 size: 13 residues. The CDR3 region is CAWTGTNTDTQYF. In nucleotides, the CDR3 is TGTGCCTGGACAGGCACTAATACAGATACGCAGTATTTT.

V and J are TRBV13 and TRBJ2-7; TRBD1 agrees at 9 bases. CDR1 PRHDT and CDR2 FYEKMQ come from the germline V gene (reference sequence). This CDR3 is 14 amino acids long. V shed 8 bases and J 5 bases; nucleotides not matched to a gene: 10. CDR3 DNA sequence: TGTGCCAGCGGCCCCCGGGACAGGGACCACGAGCAGTACTTC. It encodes CASGPRDRDHEQYF.

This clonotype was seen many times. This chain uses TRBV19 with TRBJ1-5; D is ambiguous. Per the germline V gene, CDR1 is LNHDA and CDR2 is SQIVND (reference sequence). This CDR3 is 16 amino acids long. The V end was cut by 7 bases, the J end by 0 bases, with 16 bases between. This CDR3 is CASTPLELGSNQPQHF. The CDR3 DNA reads TGTGCCAGTACCCCGCTGGAGCTCGGTAGCAATCAGCCCCAGCATTTT. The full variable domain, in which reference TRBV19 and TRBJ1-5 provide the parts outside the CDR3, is DGGITQSPKYLFRKEGQNVTLSCEQNLNHDAMYWYRQDPGQGLRLIYYSQIVNDFQKGDIAEGYSVSREKKESFPLTVTSAQKNPTAFYLCASTPLELGSNQPQHFGDGTRLSIL.

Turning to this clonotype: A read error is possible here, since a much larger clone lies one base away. CDR3 sequence reads: CSVRAARDYGYTF. CDR3 bases: TGCAGCGTCCGGGCAGCCAGGGACTATGGCTACACCTTC. The chain links TRBV29-1 to TRBJ1-2; D is possibly TRBD1 (5 bases). The CDR3 runs to 13 residues. Trimming cost V 6 bases and J 3 bases, with 14 bases left between them. CDR1 and CDR2 from the germline V gene are SQVTM and ANQGSEA.

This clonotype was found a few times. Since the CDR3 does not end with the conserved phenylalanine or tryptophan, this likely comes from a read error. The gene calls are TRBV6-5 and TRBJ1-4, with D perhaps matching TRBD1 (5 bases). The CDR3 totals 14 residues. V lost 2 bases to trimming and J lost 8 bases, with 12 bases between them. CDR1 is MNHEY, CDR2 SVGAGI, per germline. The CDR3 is CASSYEVGEEKLFL. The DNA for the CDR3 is TGTGCCAGCAGTTACGAAGTGGGGGAAGAAAAACTGTTTCTT.

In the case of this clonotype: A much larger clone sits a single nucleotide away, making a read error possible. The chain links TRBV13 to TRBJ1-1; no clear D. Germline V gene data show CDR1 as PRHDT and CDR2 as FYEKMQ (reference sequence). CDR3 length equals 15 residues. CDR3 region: CASSPPLSLNTKAFF. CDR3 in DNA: TGTGCCAGCAGCCCCCCCCTTTCCCTGAACACTAAAGCTTTCTTT. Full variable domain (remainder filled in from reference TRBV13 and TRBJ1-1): AAGVIQSPRHLIKEKRETATLKCYPIPRHDTVYWYQQGPGQDPQFLISFYEKMQSDKGSIPDRFSAQQFSDYHSELNMSSLELGDSALYFCASSPPLSLNTKAFFGQGTRLTVV.

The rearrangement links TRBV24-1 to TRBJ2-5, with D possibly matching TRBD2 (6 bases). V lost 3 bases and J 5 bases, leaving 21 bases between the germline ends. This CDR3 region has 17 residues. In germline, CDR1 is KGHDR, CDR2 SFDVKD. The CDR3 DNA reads TGTGCCACCAGTGATCCCTTTCGGGCGGGATTGGAGGAGACCCAGTACTTC. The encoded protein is CATSDPFRAGLEETQYF.

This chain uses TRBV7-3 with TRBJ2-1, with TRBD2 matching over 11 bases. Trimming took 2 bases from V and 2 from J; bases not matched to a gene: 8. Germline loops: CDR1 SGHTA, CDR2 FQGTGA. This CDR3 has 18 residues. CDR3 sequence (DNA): TGTGCCAGCAGCTTATTTGTTAGCGGGAGGGGGGCCTACAATGAGCAGTTCTTC. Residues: CASSLFVSGRGAYNEQFF.

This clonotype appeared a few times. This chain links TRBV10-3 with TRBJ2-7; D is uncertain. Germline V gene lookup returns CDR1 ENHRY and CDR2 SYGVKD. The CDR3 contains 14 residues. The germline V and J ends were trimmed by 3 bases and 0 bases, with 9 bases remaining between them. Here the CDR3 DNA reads TGTGCCATCAGTGAATTTCCCTCCTCCTACGAGCAGTACTTC. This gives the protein CAISEFPSSYEQYF.

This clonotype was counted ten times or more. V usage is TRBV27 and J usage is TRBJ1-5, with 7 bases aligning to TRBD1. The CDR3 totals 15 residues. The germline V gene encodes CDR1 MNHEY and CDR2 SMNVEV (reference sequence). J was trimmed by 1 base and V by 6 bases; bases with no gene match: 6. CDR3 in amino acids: CASSPGTVSNQPQHF. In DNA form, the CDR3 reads TGTGCCAGCAGCCCCGGGACAGTAAGCAATCAGCCCCAGCATTTT.

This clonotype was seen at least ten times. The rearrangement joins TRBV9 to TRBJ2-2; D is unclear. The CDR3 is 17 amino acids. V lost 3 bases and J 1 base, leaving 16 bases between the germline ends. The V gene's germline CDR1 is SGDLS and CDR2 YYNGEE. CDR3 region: CASSDAEWVQNTGELFF. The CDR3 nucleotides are TGTGCCAGCAGCGACGCAGAATGGGTCCAGAACACCGGGGAGCTGTTTTTT.

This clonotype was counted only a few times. The CDR3 is CASSSRTSSKTYNEQFF. CDR3 DNA sequence: TGTGCCAGCAGTTCCAGGACTAGCTCGAAAACCTACAATGAGCAGTTCTTC. The gene calls are TRBV27 and TRBJ2-1; 8 bases are a match to TRBD2. The CDR3 totals 17 residues. The V gene end was trimmed by 4 bases and the J gene end by 2 bases; junction bases not matched to a gene: 10. The V gene's germline CDR1 is MNHEY and CDR2 SMNVEV (reference sequence).

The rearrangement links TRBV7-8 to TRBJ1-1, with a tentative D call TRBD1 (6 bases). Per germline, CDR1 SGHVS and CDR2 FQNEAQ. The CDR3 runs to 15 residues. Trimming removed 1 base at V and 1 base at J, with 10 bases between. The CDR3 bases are TGTGCCAGCAGCTTAGTCCCCAGGGGGAACACTGAAGCTTTCTTT. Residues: CASSLVPRGNTEAFF.

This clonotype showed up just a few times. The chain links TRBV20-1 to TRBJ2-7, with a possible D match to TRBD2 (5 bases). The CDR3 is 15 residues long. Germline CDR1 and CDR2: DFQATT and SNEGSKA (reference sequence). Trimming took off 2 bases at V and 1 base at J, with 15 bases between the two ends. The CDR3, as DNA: TGCAGTGCTAGAATGGTGGTAGCGCCATCCTACGAGCAGTACTTC. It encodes CSARMVVAPSYEQYF.

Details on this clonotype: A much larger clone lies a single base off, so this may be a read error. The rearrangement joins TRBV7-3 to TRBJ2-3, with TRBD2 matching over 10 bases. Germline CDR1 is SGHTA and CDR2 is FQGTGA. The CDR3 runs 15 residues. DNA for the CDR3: TGTGCCAGCAGCCTACTAGCGGGATACACAGATACGCGGTATTTT. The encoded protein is CASSLLAGYTDTRYF. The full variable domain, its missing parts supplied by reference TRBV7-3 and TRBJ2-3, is GAGVSQTPSNKVTEKGKYVELRCDPISGHTALYWYRQSLGQGPEFLIYFQGTGAADDSGLPNDRFFAVRPEGSVSTLKIQRTERGDSAVYLCASSLLAGYTDTRYFGPGTRLTVL.